These 25 T cell receptor beta chains were sequenced from one sample in a study of identifying expanded T cells in peripheral blood. Assay used: immunoSEQ multiplex PCR; TCRdb lists only in-frame clones, some missing. This table has some 99,000 clones, about 87% appearing once. The sequencing input was blood. The source is a person aged 18 to 70 in good health.

The chain links TRBV12-5 to TRBJ2-1; D perhaps matches TRBD2 (6 bases). Trimming pared 0 bases from V and 0 bases from J, leaving 12 bases between. This CDR3 has 17 amino acids. CDR1 LGHNT and CDR2 FRNRAP come from the germline V gene. In DNA form, the CDR3 reads TGTGCTAGTGGTTTGGTCTCCGGGGGTCGCTCCTACAATGAGCAGTTCTTC. This sequence encodes CASGLVSGGRSYNEQFF. The full variable domain, with the rest looked up from reference TRBV12-5 and TRBJ2-1, is DARVTQTPRHKVTEMGQEVTMRCQPILGHNTVFWYRQTMMQGLELLAYFRNRAPLDDSGMPKDRFSAEMPDATLATLKIQPSEPRDSAVYFCASGLVSGGRSYNEQFFGPGTRLTVL.

This chain uses TRBV7-9 with TRBJ2-3; TRBD1 is a possible D gene (6 bases). Trimming left V 8 bases short and J 3 bases short, with 9 bases between. The CDR3 sequence is 12 residues long. Per germline, CDR1 SEHNR and CDR2 FQNEAQ (reference sequence). The CDR3: CASSQGTDTQYF. The CDR3 nucleotides are TGTGCCAGCTCCCAGGGGACAGATACGCAGTATTTT.

The rearrangement uses TRBV7-2 and TRBJ2-7, with 8 bases identical to TRBD1. V dropped 5 bases and J dropped 7; count of bases not matched to a gene: 13. Germline CDR1 and CDR2: SGHTA and FQGNSA. CDR3 size: 15 residues. The CDR3 loop reads CASSGDRQLLWEQYF. The CDR3 DNA reads as TGTGCCAGCAGCGGGGACAGGCAACTACTTTGGGAGCAGTACTTC.

The rearrangement links TRBV15 to TRBJ1-3; TRBD1 might be the D (6 bases). The length of the CDR3 is 15 residues. Germline assignment: CDR1 LNHNV and CDR2 YYDKDF (reference sequence). Deletions cut 0 bases from V and 4 bases from J, with 10 bases between. This CDR3 is CATSRDRTGGNTIYF. CDR3 coding DNA: TGTGCCACCAGCAGAGATCGTACAGGGGGAAACACCATATATTTT.

The V call is TRBV27, the J call TRBJ2-5; possible D gene TRBD1, 5 bases. The CDR3 runs 17 residues. Germline V gene sequence: CDR1 MNHEY, CDR2 SMNVEV (reference sequence). V lost 1 base and J 0 bases, leaving 15 bases between the germline ends. Here the CDR3 DNA reads TGTGCCAGCAGTTTATGGGGCCCCGCCCAGTACCAAGAGACCCAGTACTTC. As protein: CASSLWGPAQYQETQYF.

The CDR3 nucleotides are TGCGCCAGCAGTGAGTCGTGGTGCAAAAGGGAGACCCAGTACTTC. Translating it yields CASSESWCKRETQYF. The V call is TRBV10-1, the J call TRBJ2-5, with D uncertain. V dropped 0 bases and J dropped 5 bases, with 13 bases sitting between them. This CDR3 comprises 15 residues. CDR1 is WNHNN, CDR2 SYGVQD, per germline (reference sequence).

The rearrangement joins TRBV7-3 to TRBJ2-3, with D possibly being TRBD1 or TRBD2 (5 bases each). CDR1 and CDR2 from the germline V gene are SGHTA and FQGTGA. The CDR3 covers 15 residues. Trimming left V 2 bases short and J 6 bases short, with 15 bases between. CDR3 coding DNA: TGTGCCAGCAGCTTACGAGGGGCGTCGGAGGATACGCAGTATTTT. Translated, it gives CASSLRGASEDTQYF.

As concerns this clone: Other DNA sequences in the same sample also yield this CDR3. J is TRBJ1-3 and V is TRBV7-3; possibly TRBD1 for D (6 bases). This CDR3 has 16 residues. Deletions cut 1 base from V and 2 bases from J, with 12 bases between. Per the germline V gene, CDR1 is SGHTA and CDR2 is FQGTGA. The DNA of the CDR3 is TGTGCCAGCAGCTTAAACGGGGCAGGGGCTGGAAACACCATATATTTT. The encoded protein is CASSLNGAGAGNTIYF.

This chain links TRBV5-1 with TRBJ2-2; TRBD1 matches 11 bases. Per germline, CDR1 SGHRS and CDR2 YFSETQ. Losses at the gene ends were 5 bases for V and 7 bases for J; bases not matched to a gene: 4. The CDR3 is made up of 14 amino acids. The CDR3 nucleotides read TGCGCCAGCAGTTCGGACAGGGGGCACGGGGAGCTGTTTTTT. Protein: CASSSDRGHGELFF. Based on the CDR3 plus reference TRBV5-1 and TRBJ2-2, the full variable domain is KAGVTQTPRYLIKTRGQQVTLSCSPISGHRSVSWYQQTPGQGLQFLFEYFSETQRNKGNFPGRFSGRQFSNSRSEMNVSTLELGDSALYLCASSSDRGHGELFFGEGSRLTVL.

The chain joins TRBV5-1 to TRBJ2-3; D may match TRBD1 or TRBD2 (5 bases each). Between the trimmed V and J ends, which lost 4 bases and 4 bases, there was a span of 22 bases. CDR1 is SGHRS and CDR2 is YFSETQ in the germline V gene. This CDR3 is 17 amino acids long. The CDR3 bases are TGCGCCAGCAGCCGACCAGGGACCCAAGGCTGGGCAGATACGCAGTATTTT. It is translated as CASSRPGTQGWADTQYF.

This chain joins TRBV27 and TRBJ2-2, with 9 positions matching TRBD1. Looked up from germline, CDR1 is MNHEY and CDR2 is SMNVEV (reference sequence). This CDR3 is 15 amino acids long. Losses at the gene ends were 4 bases for V and 5 bases for J; bases not matched to a gene: 5. CDR3 loop: CASSSGQGRTGELFF. In nucleotides, the CDR3 is TGTGCCAGCAGTTCCGGACAGGGGCGGACCGGGGAGCTGTTTTTT.

The CDR3 DNA reads as TGTGCCAGCAGCTTAGGTCAAGCCACTGAAGCTTTCTTT. This gives the protein CASSLGQATEAFF. The chain has TRBV11-2 and TRBJ1-1, with D hard to call. Germline V CDR1 and CDR2: SGHAT, FQNNGV. The CDR3 sequence is 13 residues long. V gave up 1 base and J gave up 4 bases, with 7 bases separating them.

V gene TRBV19 combines with J gene TRBJ1-2; 9 bases fit TRBD1. After removal of 10 bases from V and 8 bases from J, the junction contained 11 bases not matched to a gene. The CDR3 is 13 amino acids. Per the germline V gene, CDR1 is LNHDA and CDR2 is SQIVND (reference sequence). The CDR3 DNA sequence: TGTGCCAATAGGATGTGGGACAGGGAAGGCTACACCTTC. It encodes CANRMWDREGYTF.

The chain couples TRBV28 to TRBJ1-4; D gene ambiguous. Germline V gene data show CDR1 as MDHEN and CDR2 as SYDVKM. Trimming pared 6 bases from V and 8 bases from J, leaving 13 bases between. The CDR3 covers 13 residues. The CDR3 DNA reads as TGTGCCAGCAGGACTACCCTTAGCGAAAAACTGTTTTTT. Its protein product is CASRTTLSEKLFF.

This clone was observed a few times. This rearrangement joins TRBV7-2 to TRBJ1-2, with 7 bases identical to TRBD1. The CDR3 consists of 13 residues. Losses at the gene ends were 1 base for V and 8 bases for J; bases not matched to a gene: 4. CDR1 and CDR2 from the germline V gene are SGHTA and FQGNSA. CDR3: CASSLGQGGGYTF. The CDR3 bases are TGTGCCAGCAGCTTAGGACAGGGTGGAGGCTACACCTTC.

The rearrangement uses TRBV19 and TRBJ2-1, with D possibly matching TRBD1 (6 bases). There are 17 residues in the CDR3. The V gene's germline CDR1 is LNHDA and CDR2 SQIVND (reference sequence). Trimming took off 5 bases at V and 4 bases at J, with 21 bases between the two ends. The CDR3 DNA reads as TGTGCCAGTAGTCCCCCTTCCGGGACACACCAATACAATGAGCAGTTCTTC. Encoded protein: CASSPPSGTHQYNEQFF.

Regarding this clone: Additional DNA sequences in this sample encode the identical CDR3. The chain joins TRBV20-1 to TRBJ2-3; the D is unclear. Per the germline V gene, CDR1 is DFQATT and CDR2 is SNEGSKA (reference sequence). This CDR3 is 11 amino acids long. The V and J ends lost 5 bases and 2 bases respectively, with 5 bases between them. The CDR3 DNA reads TGCAGTGCTTCCTCCACAGATACGCAGTATTTT. It encodes CSASSTDTQYF.

The chain employs TRBV7-9 and TRBJ1-2; a weak D match, TRBD1 (5 bases). The CDR3 is made up of 16 amino acids. V gave up 2 bases and J gave up 2 bases, with 15 bases separating them. Per the germline V gene, CDR1 is SEHNR and CDR2 is FQNEAQ (reference sequence). In DNA, the CDR3 is TGTGCCAGCAGCTTATACGGATATGGGACCAACTATGGCTACACCTTC. Translated, it gives CASSLYGYGTNYGYTF.

The chain has TRBV9 and TRBJ2-3; no clear D gene. Germline V lookup: CDR1 SGDLS, CDR2 YYNGEE. Trimming shortened V by 1 base and J by 0 bases, and 9 bases separated the two germline ends. The CDR3 contains 15 residues. The CDR3 DNA reads as TGTGCCAGCAGCGTATGGGAAGGAAGCACAGATACGCAGTATTTT. Encoded protein: CASSVWEGSTDTQYF.

This chain connects TRBV6-6 to TRBJ2-7, with TRBD1 matching 7 bases. CDR1 and CDR2 (germline): MNHNY, SVGAGI (reference sequence). Trimming at V came to 5 bases and at J to 1 base, leaving 8 bases not matched to a gene. The CDR3 runs to 15 residues. In DNA form, the CDR3 reads TGTGCCAGCAGTAAGACAGGGCCGAATTCCTACGAGCAGTACTTC. Translated, it gives CASSKTGPNSYEQYF.

The rearrangement uses TRBV6-6 and TRBJ1-1; D possibly corresponds to TRBD1 (5 bases). The V and J ends lost 7 bases and 4 bases respectively, with 13 bases between them. The CDR3 is made up of 13 amino acids. Germline CDR1 MNHNY, CDR2 SVGAGI (reference sequence). CDR3 sequence (DNA): TGTGCCAGCACGGGGACCTTGGGCACTGAAGCTTTCTTT. Translation gives CASTGTLGTEAFF.

The chain carries TRBV20-1 and TRBJ1-2; tentatively, D is TRBD1 (5 bases). V gave up 3 bases and J gave up 6 bases, with 8 bases separating them. Germline V lookup: CDR1 DFQATT, CDR2 SNEGSKA (reference sequence). The CDR3 covers 11 residues. The CDR3, as DNA: TGCAGTGCTAGCCCAGGGAATGGCTACACCTTC. It specifies CSASPGNGYTF.

The chain employs TRBV29-1 and TRBJ2-3; 13 bases agree with TRBD2. The germline V gene has CDR1 SQVTM and CDR2 ANQGSEA. The CDR3 loop spans 14 amino acids. V lost 6 bases, J lost 6 bases, and 6 bases stayed unmatched. In DNA, the CDR3 is TGCAGCGTCCGACTAGCGGGGGGCTGGGATACGCAGTATTTT. This sequence encodes CSVRLAGGWDTQYF.

This sequence joins TRBV7-6 and TRBJ2-7, with D possibly being TRBD1 (5 bases). The V and J ends lost 3 bases and 7 bases respectively, with 10 bases between them. In germline, CDR1 is SGHVS, CDR2 FNYEAQ. CDR3 size: 12 residues. CDR3 sequence: CASSFQGSEQYF. CDR3 bases: TGTGCCAGCAGCTTTCAGGGTTCTGAGCAGTACTTC.

The V and J genes are TRBV14 and TRBJ2-7, with D possibly TRBD2 on 6 matching bases. The germline V gene has CDR1 SGHDN and CDR2 FVKESK. Trimming took 4 bases from V and 7 from J, leaving 14 bases between them. The CDR3 extends over 13 amino acids. CDR3 loop: CASSLPGLEEQYF. The CDR3 DNA follows: TGTGCCAGCAGCCTGCCGGGACTTGAAGAGCAGTACTTC.